This T cell receptor beta chain was recorded in a study of early T cells in non-severe SARS-CoV-2 infection. Each single cDNA molecule received a unique molecular identifier. TCRdb called the 5' RACE reads again in MiXCR, with one record for every CDR3 protein. The repertoire holds roughly 60,000 distinct CDR3 sequences, with over 10% as singletons. Material: whole blood. The TCR sequence derives from an adult who was a healthcare worker with PCR-confirmed SARS-CoV-2 infection or an uninfected control (not recorded which).

CDR3 amino acids: CAPRSDEQFF. CDR3 sequence (DNA): TGTGCCCCCCGGAGCGATGAGCAGTTCTTC. The rearrangement joins TRBV6-7 to TRBJ2-1; D gene ambiguous. TRBV6-7 is an open reading frame, and its role is uncertain. V was shortened by 11 bases and J by 8 bases, with 10 bases between the two germline ends. The CDR3 consists of 10 residues.